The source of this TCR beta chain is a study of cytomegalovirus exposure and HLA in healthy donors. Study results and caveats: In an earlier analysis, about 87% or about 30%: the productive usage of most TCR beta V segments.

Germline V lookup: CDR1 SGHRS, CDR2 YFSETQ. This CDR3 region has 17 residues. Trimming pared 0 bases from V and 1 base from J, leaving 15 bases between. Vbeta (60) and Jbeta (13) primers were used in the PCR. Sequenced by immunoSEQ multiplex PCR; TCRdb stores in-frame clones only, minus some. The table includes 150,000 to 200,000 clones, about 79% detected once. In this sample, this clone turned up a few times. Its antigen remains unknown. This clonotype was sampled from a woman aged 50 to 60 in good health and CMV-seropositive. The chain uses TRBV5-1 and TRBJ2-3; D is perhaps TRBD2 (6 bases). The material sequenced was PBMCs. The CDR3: CASSLVGTGVGTDTQYF. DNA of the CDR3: TGCGCCAGCAGCTTGGTGGGAACGGGGGTGGGCACAGATACGCAGTATTTT.